Shown below are 15 T cell receptor beta chains from a single sample sequenced in a study of cytomegalovirus exposure and HLA in healthy donors. The primer mix had 60 Vbeta and 13 Jbeta primers. Libraries were prepared by immunoSEQ multiplex PCR; TCRdb keeps only in-frame clonotypes and omits some of them. The sample lists over 200,000 clones; 75% to 80% were seen once. Sequences were obtained from PBMCs. The receptors come from a male donor in good health and CMV-seronegative.

The rearrangement joins TRBV9 to TRBJ2-3; D perhaps matches TRBD1 (6 bases). V was trimmed by 4 bases and J by 2 bases, leaving 8 bases between them. CDR1 is SGDLS and CDR2 is YYNGEE in the germline V gene. The CDR3 runs to 13 residues. The CDR3 DNA reads TGTGCCAGCAGCAGACAGGACACAGATACGCAGTATTTT. This translates into CASSRQDTDTQYF.

For this clone: Germline is not matched at one junction end, which may reflect a read error. The chain employs TRBV6-4 and TRBJ2-2, with TRBD2 as a possible D gene (6 bases). Germline-derived CDR1 and CDR2 are MRHNA and SNTAGT. CDR3 length: 15 amino acids. The CDR3: CASSDGDGPHGGLFF. DNA of the CDR3: TGTGCCAGCAGTGATGGGGACGGCCCACACGGGGGGCTGTTTTTT.

This chain joins TRBV30 and TRBJ1-2; no clear D. Germline CDR1 reads GTSNPN; CDR2 reads SVGIG (reference sequence). This CDR3 has 12 amino acids. V was pared by 7 bases and J by 0 bases, with 9 bases between. The chain's CDR3 is CAYERANYGYTF. The CDR3 DNA sequence: TGTGCCTACGAGAGAGCTAACTATGGCTACACCTTC.

The chain is built from TRBV5-1 and TRBJ1-2, with TRBD1 matching over 7 bases. Losses at the gene ends were 4 bases for V and 3 bases for J; bases not matched to a gene: 12. CDR3 length: 16 residues. CDR1 SGHRS and CDR2 YFSETQ come from the germline V gene. The CDR3 here is CASSLLAGGEDYGYTF. Written as DNA, the CDR3 is TGCGCCAGCAGCCTCCTGGCAGGGGGAGAAGACTATGGCTACACCTTC.

The sample holds one count of this clone. The chain carries TRBV19 and TRBJ1-4, with D tentatively TRBD1 (6 bases). Germline-derived CDR1 and CDR2 are LNHDA and SQIVND (reference sequence). The CDR3 runs 15 residues. V lost 5 bases, J lost 8 bases, and 18 bases lay in between. CDR3 nucleotide sequence: TGTGCCAGTAGTCCCAGTCAGCGGGGGCGGGAAAAACTGTTTTTT. Its protein product is CASSPSQRGREKLFF.

This chain uses TRBV30 with TRBJ1-2; 8 nucleotides line up with TRBD1. The CDR3 contains 14 residues. The V gene end was trimmed by 1 base and the J gene end by 4 bases; junction bases not matched to a gene: 5. Germline values: CDR1 GTSNPN, CDR2 SVGIG (reference sequence). CDR3 nucleotide sequence: TGTGCCTGGAGTGCACAGGGGGACCCCTATGGCTACACCTTC. Translating gives CAWSAQGDPYGYTF.

V usage is TRBV27 and J usage is TRBJ1-1; D is unresolved. The CDR3 loop spans 13 amino acids. V lost 1 base and J 4 bases, leaving 7 bases between the germline ends. In germline, CDR1 is MNHEY, CDR2 SMNVEV (reference sequence). The CDR3 protein is CASSLFSITEAFF. CDR3 DNA sequence: TGTGCCAGCAGTTTATTTTCCATCACTGAAGCTTTCTTT.

This clone was counted only a few times. The rearrangement links TRBV7-9 to TRBJ2-7; D not resolved. The CDR3 is 15 amino acids. Per the germline V gene, CDR1 is SEHNR and CDR2 is FQNEAQ (reference sequence). The germline V and J ends were trimmed by 3 bases and 5 bases, with 17 bases remaining between them. The CDR3 DNA is TGTGCCAGCAGCTTGAACTCGCCCTTTTTGAACGAGCAGTACTTC. Its protein is CASSLNSPFLNEQYF.

This chain links TRBV19 with TRBJ2-2; D gene uncertain. This CDR3 has 14 residues. CDR1 is LNHDA and CDR2 is SQIVND in the germline V gene (reference sequence). The ends were cut back, 1 base at V and 7 bases at J, with 10 bases in the middle. The CDR3 DNA follows: TGTGCCAGTAGTATAGGGCCTTTGGTCGGGGAGCTGTTTTTT. Its translation is CASSIGPLVGELFF.

The gene calls are TRBV12-5 and TRBJ2-2; a weak D match, TRBD1 (6 bases). This CDR3 region has 16 residues. Germline V gene lookup returns CDR1 LGHNT and CDR2 FRNRAP. Trimming stripped 0 bases from V and 4 bases from J, with 12 bases between. The CDR3 region is CASGLVSGVGTGELFF. The CDR3 DNA reads TGTGCTAGTGGTTTGGTATCAGGGGTGGGCACCGGGGAGCTGTTTTTT.

The chain recombines TRBV19 with TRBJ2-3, with 10 bases aligning to TRBD2. The germline gives CDR1 LNHDA, CDR2 SQIVND (reference sequence). This CDR3 contains 14 residues. V gave up 9 bases and J gave up 4 bases; unmatched junction bases: 7. The CDR3 spells CASAAGGAADTQYF. CDR3 nucleotide sequence: TGTGCCAGCGCAGCGGGAGGGGCGGCAGATACGCAGTATTTT. The complete variable domain, with remaining parts taken from reference TRBV19 and TRBJ2-3, reads DGGITQSPKYLFRKEGQNVTLSCEQNLNHDAMYWYRQDPGQGLRLIYYSQIVNDFQKGDIAEGYSVSREKKESFPLTVTSAQKNPTAFYLCASAAGGAADTQYFGPGTRLTVL.

This clone was detected only a few times. The chain uses TRBV7-3 and TRBJ1-6; TRBD1 agrees at 7 bases. Trimming took 6 bases from V and 7 from J; bases not matched to a gene: 9. The CDR3 covers 15 residues. Germline CDR1 and CDR2: SGHTA and FQGTGA. This CDR3 is CASSWGTATNSPLHF. CDR3 sequence (DNA): TGTGCCAGCAGTTGGGGGACAGCAACCAATTCACCCCTCCACTTT.

The chain combines TRBV27 with TRBJ1-4; maybe TRBD1 (6 bases). CDR1 and CDR2 (germline): MNHEY, SMNVEV (reference sequence). Trimming stripped 2 bases from V and 0 bases from J, with 16 bases between. The CDR3 runs 18 residues. CDR3: CASSLRQAMGATNEKLFF. The CDR3 DNA follows: TGTGCCAGCAGTTTACGACAGGCCATGGGAGCAACTAATGAAAAACTGTTTTTT.

V and J are TRBV6-5 and TRBJ1-1; D unresolved. Trimming stripped 2 bases from V and 7 bases from J, with 14 bases between. The CDR3 spans 14 residues. CDR1 is MNHEY and CDR2 is SVGAGI in the germline V gene. The CDR3 nucleotides read TGTGCCAGCAGTTACATATTCCCGGCGGGTGAAGCTTTCTTT. Protein product: CASSYIFPAGEAFF.

The chain recombines TRBV7-6 with TRBJ1-4, with D perhaps matching TRBD1 (5 bases). The V end was cut by 3 bases, the J end by 1 base, with 9 bases between. The CDR3 has 15 amino acids. In germline, CDR1 is SGHVS, CDR2 FNYEAQ. In nucleotides, the CDR3 is TGTGCCAGCAGCTTGGGGCACGGAACTAATGAAAAACTGTTTTTT. Protein: CASSLGHGTNEKLFF.